The entry below gives a single T cell receptor beta chain sequence along with its context. CDR3 length equals 14 residues. Trimming took 5 bases from V and 2 from J, leaving 12 bases between them. Germline V CDR1 and CDR2: MNHEY, SVGAGI. This sample is part of a study of CD8+ T cells in alopecia areata. Extracted from the samples, RNA was reverse transcribed into cDNA to serve as the sequencing template. The assay was immunoSEQ multiplex PCR, and TCRdb's table has in-frame clones only and misses some. The top ten hold about 20% of the sample, which has some 80,000 clones, around 60% seen once. Treatment meaning: oral pan-JAK inhibitor, 5-10 mg twice daily.

The source of this sequence is a human donor with alopecia areata. V is TRBV6-5 and J is TRBJ1-2; D call uncertain. Sequencing was performed on CD8+ T cells sorted from blood, taken at week 24, from a patient treated with tofacitinib. The CDR3 region has the DNA TGTGCCAGCAGTCCGCAAGCTAGAAACTATGGCTACACCTTC. Its protein is CASSPQARNYGYTF.